This T cell receptor beta chain derives from a study of T-cell memory formation after mild COVID-19. Broader study findings: There were some responding clones in pre-infection memory, which suggested that cross-reactive memory had joined. Day 15 to 85 contracting clones showed balanced CD4/CD8; day 15 to 37 expanders favored CD4+.

MiXCR, run by TCRdb on the 5' RACE reads, gives a single entry per CDR3 protein. The table records 190,000 or so distinct CDR3 sequences, 10% to 13% of them present only once. The V and J ends lost 0 bases and 1 base, in that order; junction bases with no gene match: 0. The CDR3 loop spans 14 amino acids. CDR1 and CDR2 (germline): SGHDT, YYEEEE. This clonotype appeared many times. Its specificity is unknown. Sequenced sample: PBMCs or a T cell subset sorted from them (not recorded which). The chain carries TRBV5-6 and TRBJ2-5; TRBD2 matches 7 bases. The clonotype originates from a man aged 18 to 29 who had mild COVID-19 (a few samples of this study predate the infection). Cell type and time point are not known. Here the CDR3 DNA reads TGTGCCAGCAGCTTGGGGGGGGGCCAAGAGACCCAGTACTTC. This gives the protein CASSLGGGQETQYF.